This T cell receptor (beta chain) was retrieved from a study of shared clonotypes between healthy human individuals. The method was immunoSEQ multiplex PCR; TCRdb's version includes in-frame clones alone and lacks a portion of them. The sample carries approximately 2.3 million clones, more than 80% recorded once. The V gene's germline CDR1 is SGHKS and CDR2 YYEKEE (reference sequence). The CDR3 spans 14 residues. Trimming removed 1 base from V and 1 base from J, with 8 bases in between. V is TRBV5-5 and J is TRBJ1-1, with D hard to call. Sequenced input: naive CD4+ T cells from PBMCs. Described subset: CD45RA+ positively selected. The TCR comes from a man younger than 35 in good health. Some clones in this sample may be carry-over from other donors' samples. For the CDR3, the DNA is TGTGCCAGCAGCTTGTGGCCAGCGAACACTGAAGCTTTCTTT. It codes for CASSLWPANTEAFF.